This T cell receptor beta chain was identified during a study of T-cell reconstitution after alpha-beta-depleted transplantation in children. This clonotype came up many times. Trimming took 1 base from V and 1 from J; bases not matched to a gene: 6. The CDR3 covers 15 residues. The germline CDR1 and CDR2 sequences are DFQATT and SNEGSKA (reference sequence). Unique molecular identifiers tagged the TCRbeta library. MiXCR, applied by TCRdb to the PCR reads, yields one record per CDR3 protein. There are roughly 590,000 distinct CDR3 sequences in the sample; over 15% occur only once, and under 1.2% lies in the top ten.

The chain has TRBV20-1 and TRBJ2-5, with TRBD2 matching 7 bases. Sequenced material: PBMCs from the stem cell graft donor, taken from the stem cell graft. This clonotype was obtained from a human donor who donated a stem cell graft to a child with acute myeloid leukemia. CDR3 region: CSARGGAGLQETQYF. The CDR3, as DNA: TGCAGTGCTAGAGGAGGAGCGGGGCTCCAAGAGACCCAGTACTTC.